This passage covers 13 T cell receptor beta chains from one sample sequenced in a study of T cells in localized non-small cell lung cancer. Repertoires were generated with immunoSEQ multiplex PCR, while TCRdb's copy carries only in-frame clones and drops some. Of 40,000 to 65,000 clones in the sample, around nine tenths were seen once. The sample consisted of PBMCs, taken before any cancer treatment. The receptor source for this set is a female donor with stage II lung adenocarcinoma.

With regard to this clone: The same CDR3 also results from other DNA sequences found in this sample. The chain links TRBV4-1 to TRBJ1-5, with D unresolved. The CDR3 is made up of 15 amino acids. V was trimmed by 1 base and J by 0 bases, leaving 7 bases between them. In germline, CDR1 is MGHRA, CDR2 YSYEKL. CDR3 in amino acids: CASSQGQYSNQPQHF. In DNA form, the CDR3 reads TGCGCCAGCAGCCAAGGCCAGTATAGCAATCAGCCCCAGCATTTT.

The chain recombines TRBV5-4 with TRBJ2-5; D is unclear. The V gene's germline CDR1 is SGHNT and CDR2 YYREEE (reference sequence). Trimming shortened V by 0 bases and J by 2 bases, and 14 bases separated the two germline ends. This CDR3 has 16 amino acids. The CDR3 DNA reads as TGTGCCAGCAGCTTGGAAGCCCGAAGGCTGCAAGAGACCCAGTACTTC. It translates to CASSLEARRLQETQYF.

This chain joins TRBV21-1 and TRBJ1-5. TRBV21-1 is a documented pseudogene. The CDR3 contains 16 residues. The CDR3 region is CASSYNGTPPQGPQHF. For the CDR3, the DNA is TGTGCCAGCAGTTATAACGGGACTCCTCCTCAGGGGCCCCAGCATTTT.

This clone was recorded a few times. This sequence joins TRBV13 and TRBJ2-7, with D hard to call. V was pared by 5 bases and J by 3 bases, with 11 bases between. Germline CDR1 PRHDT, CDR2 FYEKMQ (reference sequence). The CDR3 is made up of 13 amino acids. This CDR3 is CASSQESRYEQYF. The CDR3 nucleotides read TGTGCCAGCAGCCAGGAAAGCCGCTACGAGCAGTACTTC.

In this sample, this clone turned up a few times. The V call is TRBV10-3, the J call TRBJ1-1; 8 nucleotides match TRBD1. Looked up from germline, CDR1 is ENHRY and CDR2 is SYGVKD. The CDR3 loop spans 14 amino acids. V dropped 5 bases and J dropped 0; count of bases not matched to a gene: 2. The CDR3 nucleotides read TGTGCCATCAGTCCACAGGGGGTGAACACTGAAGCTTTCTTT. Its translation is CAISPQGVNTEAFF.

CDR3 protein: CASSIGQMNTEAFF. Here the CDR3 DNA reads TGTGCCAGTAGTATAGGTCAGATGAACACTGAAGCTTTCTTT. J is TRBJ1-1 and V is TRBV19; D remains unclear. Between the trimmed V and J ends, which lost 1 base and 0 bases, there was a span of 6 bases. The germline gives CDR1 LNHDA, CDR2 SQIVND (reference sequence). The CDR3 runs 14 residues.

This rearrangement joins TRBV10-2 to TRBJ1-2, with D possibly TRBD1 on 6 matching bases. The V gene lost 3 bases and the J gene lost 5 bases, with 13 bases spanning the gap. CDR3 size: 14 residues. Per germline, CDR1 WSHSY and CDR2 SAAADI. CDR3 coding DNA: TGCGCCAGCAGTGACGCGACAGGCCAGTATGGCTACACCTTC. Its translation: CASSDATGQYGYTF.

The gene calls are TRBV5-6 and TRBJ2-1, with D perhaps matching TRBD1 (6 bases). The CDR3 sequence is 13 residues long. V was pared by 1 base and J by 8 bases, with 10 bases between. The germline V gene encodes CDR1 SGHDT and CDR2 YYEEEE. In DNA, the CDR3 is TGTGCCAGCAGCTTGTACAGGGCCCATGAGCAGTTCTTC. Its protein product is CASSLYRAHEQFF. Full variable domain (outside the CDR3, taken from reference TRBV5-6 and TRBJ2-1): DAGVTQSPTHLIKTRGQQVTLRCSPKSGHDTVSWYQQALGQGPQFIFQYYEEEERQRGNFPDRFSGHQFPNYSSELNVNALLLGDSALYLCASSLYRAHEQFFGPGTRLTVL.

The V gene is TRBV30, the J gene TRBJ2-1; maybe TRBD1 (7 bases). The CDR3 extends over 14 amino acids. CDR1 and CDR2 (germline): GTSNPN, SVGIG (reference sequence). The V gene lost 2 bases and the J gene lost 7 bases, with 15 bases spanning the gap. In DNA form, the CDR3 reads TGTGCCTGGAGTATGGCGGCAGGGGGGAATGAGCAGTTCTTC. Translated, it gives CAWSMAAGGNEQFF.

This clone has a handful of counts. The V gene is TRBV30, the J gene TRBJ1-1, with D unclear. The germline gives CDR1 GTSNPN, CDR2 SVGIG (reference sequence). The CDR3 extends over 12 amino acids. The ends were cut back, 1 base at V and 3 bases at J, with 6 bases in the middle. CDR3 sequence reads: CAWSAGYTEAFF. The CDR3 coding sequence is TGTGCCTGGAGTGCGGGCTACACTGAAGCTTTCTTT. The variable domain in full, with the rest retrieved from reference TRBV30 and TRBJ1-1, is SQTIHQWPATLVQPVGSPLSLECTVEGTSNPNLYWYRQAAGRGLQLLFYSVGIGQISSEVPQNLSASRPQDRQFILSSKKLLLSDSGFYLCAWSAGYTEAFFGQGTRLTVV.

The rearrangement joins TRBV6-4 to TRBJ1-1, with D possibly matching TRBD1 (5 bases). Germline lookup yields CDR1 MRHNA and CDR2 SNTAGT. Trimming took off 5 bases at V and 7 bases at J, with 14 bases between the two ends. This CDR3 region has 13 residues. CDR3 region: CASSREKGLEAFF. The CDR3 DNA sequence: TGTGCCAGCAGTCGAGAGAAGGGACTTGAAGCTTTCTTT.

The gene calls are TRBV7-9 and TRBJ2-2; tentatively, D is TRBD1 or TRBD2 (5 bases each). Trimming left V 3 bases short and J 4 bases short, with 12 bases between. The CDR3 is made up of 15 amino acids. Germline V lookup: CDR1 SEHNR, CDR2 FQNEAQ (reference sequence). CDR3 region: CASSLLSGSTGELFF. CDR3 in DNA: TGTGCCAGCAGCTTGTTATCAGGGAGCACCGGGGAGCTGTTTTTT.

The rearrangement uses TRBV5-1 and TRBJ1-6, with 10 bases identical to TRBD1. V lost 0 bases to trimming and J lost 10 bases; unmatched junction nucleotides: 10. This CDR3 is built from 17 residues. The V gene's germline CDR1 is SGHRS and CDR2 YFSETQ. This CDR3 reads CASSLALTGTGESPLHF. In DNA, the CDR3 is TGCGCCAGCAGCTTGGCCCTAACCGGGACAGGGGAGTCACCCCTCCACTTT.